The rows below give T cell receptor beta chains drawn from one sample of a study of blood T cell repertoires in COVID-19. The data were produced by immunoSEQ multiplex PCR, yet TCRdb's version contains in-frame clones alone and is incomplete. The sample has 25,000 to 35,000 clones; 85% are singletons. Sample: peripheral blood. These TCRs come from a man at least 80 years old with active COVID-19. Each CDR3 is given with its conserved first and last residue. Fields, in order: clone size, J gene, CDR3 length, V gene, D gene, CDR3 protein, CDR3 DNA. A D gene is named only where the DNA matches it firmly. Expanded clones get a size class; other rows say once, few or many, or leave the size out.

once,TRBJ2-3,17,TRBV7-3,TRBD2,CASSLGLTSGGADTQYF,TGTGCCAGCAGCTTAGGGTTGACTAGCGGGGGGGCCGATACGCAGTATTTT
few,TRBJ2-2,16,TRBV7-9,TRBD2,CASSLVAGVYTGELFF,TGTGCCAGCAGCTTGGTGGCGGGGGTATACACCGGGGAGCTGTTTTTT
NA,TRBJ2-2,17,TRBV4-3,TRBD2,CASSQDLAGARTGELFF,TGCGCCAGCAGCCAAGACTTAGCGGGGGCGAGGACCGGGGAGCTGTTTTTT
few,TRBJ2-7,14,TRBV5-6,TRBD2,CASRLWGGPNEQYF,TGTGCCAGCAGGTTGTGGGGGGGACCTAACGAGCAGTACTTC
NA,TRBJ2-1,15,TRBV6-5,TRBD2,CASRIAGGPYNEQFF,TGTGCCAGCAGAATAGCGGGGGGGCCCTACAATGAGCAGTTCTTC
few,TRBJ1-2,12,TRBV6-7,TRBD1,CVSGGPNYGYTF,TGTGTTTCAGGGGGCCCTAACTATGGCTACACCTTC
NA,TRBJ2-2,17,TRBV5-4,NA,CASSFPGSLKNTGELFF,TGTGCCAGCAGTTTTCCCGGGTCCCTGAAAAACACCGGGGAGCTGTTTTTT
NA,TRBJ2-3,15,TRBV9,TRBD2,CASSVAFGGGDTQYF,TGTGCCAGCAGCGTTGCTTTTGGGGGGGGAGATACGCAGTATTTT
NA,TRBJ2-1,15,TRBV2,TRBD1,CASSEARGPYNEQFF,TGTGCCAGCAGTGAAGCGAGGGGGCCTTACAATGAGCAGTTCTTC
NA,TRBJ1-5,16,TRBV2,NA,CASSGGTTYSNQPQHF,TGTGCCAGCAGTGGTGGGACAACTTATAGCAATCAGCCCCAGCATTTT
NA,TRBJ2-7,15,TRBV6-5,NA,CASSYQQGFSYEQYF,TGTGCCAGCAGTTACCAACAGGGATTTTCCTACGAGCAGTACTTC
NA,TRBJ1-5,15,TRBV19,TRBD1,CASSFWQGANQPQHF,TGTGCCAGTAGTTTTTGGCAGGGGGCTAATCAGCCCCAGCATTTT
NA,TRBJ2-5,16,TRBV5-4,TRBD1,CASSLFRDRGKETQYF,TGTGCCAGCAGCTTGTTCCGGGACAGGGGAAAAGAGACCCAGTACTTC
once,TRBJ2-6,14,TRBV5-1,TRBD1,CASETGAGANVLTF,TGCGCCAGCGAGACAGGGGCTGGGGCCAACGTCCTGACTTTC
NA,TRBJ1-6,15,TRBV7-9,NA,CASRPRSGDHSPLHF,TGTGCCAGCAGACCACGGTCGGGAGATCATTCACCCCTCCACTTT
NA,TRBJ2-7,11,TRBV6-5,NA,CASSRGYEQYF,TGTGCCAGCAGTCGGGGGTACGAGCAGTACTTC